One and the same sample provided the 32 T cell receptor beta chains below, sequenced in a study of identical twins. TCRdb redid the calling of the 5' RACE reads with MiXCR, one entry per CDR3 protein. The table has a few hundred thousand distinct CDR3 sequences, 5.5% to 7.5% seen once. This sample also appeared in a second study, on T cells expressing NK-cell markers.

The sample was CD8+ T cells sorted from blood. The receptors come from a woman aged 18-29 years in good health.

This clonotype turned up a few times. The chain joins TRBV27 to TRBJ1-6; D is uncertain. The CDR3 runs 13 residues. The germline CDR1 and CDR2 sequences are MNHEY and SMNVEV (reference sequence). V lost 1 base to trimming and J lost 11 bases, with 9 bases between them. DNA for the CDR3: TGTGCCAGCAGTTTATTGGGTGGCGCACCCCTCCACTTT. It encodes CASSLLGGAPLHF.

The rearrangement uses TRBV7-9 and TRBJ2-7, with 7 bases that match TRBD2. From germline, CDR1 is SEHNR and CDR2 FQNEAQ (reference sequence). Losses at the gene ends were 3 bases for V and 8 bases for J; bases not matched to a gene: 4. The CDR3 contains 12 residues. CDR3: CASSLGGEQQYF. The CDR3 bases are TGTGCCAGCAGCTTGGGAGGGGAACAGCAGTACTTC. Looking up the rest from reference TRBV7-9 and TRBJ2-7 gives the full variable domain: DTGVSQNPRHKITKRGQNVTFRCDPISEHNRLYWYRQTLGQGPEFLTYFQNEAQLEKSRLLSDRFSAERPKGSFSTLEIQRTEQGDSAMYLCASSLGGEQQYFGPGTRLTVT.

This clonotype was picked up a small number of times. The chain couples TRBV25-1 to TRBJ1-2; D remains ambiguous. In germline, CDR1 is MGHDK, CDR2 SYGVNS. The CDR3 spans 12 residues. The V gene lost 6 bases and the J gene lost 2 bases, with 7 bases spanning the gap. The CDR3 DNA follows: TGTGCCAGCAGGGGTCCCAACTATGGCTACACCTTC. It yields the protein CASRGPNYGYTF.

This clonotype has more than one count but fewer than ten. The chain carries TRBV2 and TRBJ1-4; no definite D call. V lost 7 bases to trimming and J lost 6 bases, with 9 bases between them. The length of the CDR3 is 12 residues. The germline CDR1 and CDR2 sequences are SNHLY and FYNNEI. The CDR3: CASIRWDEKLFF. For the CDR3, the DNA is TGTGCCAGCATACGGTGGGATGAAAAACTGTTTTTT.

This clonotype was found many times. This chain links TRBV15 with TRBJ2-1; D perhaps matches TRBD2 (6 bases). This CDR3 has 14 amino acids. Trimming shortened V by 3 bases and J by 2 bases, and 8 bases separated the two germline ends. Germline values: CDR1 LNHNV, CDR2 YYDKDF (reference sequence). This CDR3 reads CATSSRGAYNEQFF. CDR3 nucleotide sequence: TGTGCCACCAGCAGCCGCGGGGCCTACAATGAGCAGTTCTTC.

This clonotype has at least ten counts. CDR3 nucleotide sequence: TGCAGTGCTAGTTCCCACCGTGACGACTTCTCCTTAGGAAACACCATATATTTT. It codes for CSASSHRDDFSLGNTIYF. This rearrangement joins TRBV20-1 to TRBJ1-3; D gene unclear. The CDR3 extends over 18 amino acids. Germline CDR1 reads DFQATT; CDR2 reads SNEGSKA (reference sequence). V lost 3 bases to trimming and J lost 4 bases, with 25 bases between them.

This clonotype appeared many times. The chain employs TRBV12-3 or TRBV12-4 and TRBJ2-2, with D tentatively TRBD1 (6 bases). V dropped 5 bases and J dropped 7 bases, with 26 bases sitting between them. This CDR3 spans 18 amino acids. This CDR3 reads CASSPRDITASKGGELFF. CDR3 bases: TGTGCCAGCAGTCCCCGGGACATTACGGCTAGTAAGGGCGGGGAGCTGTTTTTT.

The chain has TRBV21-1 and TRBJ2-1; TRBD2, as called in the table, went unchecked against the DNA. TRBV21-1 is described as a pseudogene. The CDR3 extends over 20 amino acids. CDR3 DNA: TGTGCCAGCATCCCCCCGGAGCGGGGGGGGGCGGGAGGCTCCTACAATGAGCAGTTCTTC. Translation gives CASIPPERGGAGGSYNEQFF.

This clonotype was detected a few times. This sequence joins TRBV29-1 and TRBJ2-7, with D tentatively TRBD2 (5 bases). The germline V gene encodes CDR1 SQVTM and CDR2 ANQGSEA. CDR3 length: 14 residues. V was cut by 1 base and J by 6 bases, with 16 bases left in between. CDR3 bases: TGCAGCGTTGAAGCCGAGGGTAGGGAACTCGAGCAGTACTTC. Residues: CSVEAEGRELEQYF.

This clonotype appeared a few times. The gene calls are TRBV9 and TRBJ2-5, with D maybe TRBD2 (7 bases). The CDR3 length is 14 residues. Per the germline V gene, CDR1 is SGDLS and CDR2 is YYNGEE. V lost 4 bases to trimming and J lost 3 bases, with 13 bases between them. The CDR3 spells CASSLRGGEETQYF. CDR3 bases: TGTGCCAGCAGCTTGAGGGGGGGCGAAGAGACCCAGTACTTC. The whole variable domain, remainder taken from reference TRBV9 and TRBJ2-5, is DSGVTQTPKHLITATGQRVTLRCSPRSGDLSVYWYQQSLDQGLQFLIQYYNGEERAKGNILERFSAQQFPDLHSELNLSSLELGDSALYFCASSLRGGEETQYFGPGTRLLVL.

The chain recombines TRBV5-6 with TRBJ1-5; D remains ambiguous. Germline CDR1 and CDR2: SGHDT and YYEEEE. The V end was cut by 2 bases, the J end by 1 base, with 10 bases between. The CDR3 length is 15 residues. Written as DNA, the CDR3 is TGTGCCAGCAGCTTCGCTCCGGGGAGCAATCAGCCCCAGCATTTT. This translates into CASSFAPGSNQPQHF. Full variable domain (rest looked up from reference TRBV5-6 and TRBJ1-5): DAGVTQSPTHLIKTRGQQVTLRCSPKSGHDTVSWYQQALGQGPQFIFQYYEEEERQRGNFPDRFSGHQFPNYSSELNVNALLLGDSALYLCASSFAPGSNQPQHFGDGTRLSIL.

This clonotype appeared many times. The chain has TRBV29-1 and TRBJ2-7; TRBD2 might be the D (6 bases). CDR1 SQVTM and CDR2 ANQGSEA come from the germline V gene. V lost 3 bases to trimming and J lost 0 bases, with 6 bases between them. CDR3 length: 12 residues. In nucleotides, the CDR3 is TGCAGCGTTGAGGAGGGCTCCTACGAGCAGTACTTC. Protein: CSVEEGSYEQYF.

The rearrangement joins TRBV20-1 to TRBJ2-1; the match to TRBD2 covers 10 bases. V was clipped by 5 bases and J by 6 bases; unmatched bases: 16. Looked up from germline, CDR1 is DFQATT and CDR2 is SNEGSKA (reference sequence). The CDR3 sequence is 17 residues long. CDR3 sequence reads: CSAGLPRLAGASNEQFF. CDR3 nucleotides: TGCAGTGCTGGATTACCGAGACTAGCGGGTGCCTCCAATGAGCAGTTCTTC.

This chain joins TRBV19 and TRBJ1-1, with TRBD1 matching over 10 bases. Germline loops: CDR1 LNHDA, CDR2 SQIVND (reference sequence). J was trimmed by 1 base and V by 4 bases; bases with no gene match: 3. This CDR3 is built from 15 residues. The CDR3 region has the DNA TGTGCCAGTAGTAAGGGACAGGGGCCGAACACTGAAGCTTTCTTT. This encodes CASSKGQGPNTEAFF.

The rearrangement uses TRBV7-8 and TRBJ1-2; D unresolved. The CDR3 covers 15 residues. V shed 5 bases and J shed 5 bases, with 18 bases lying between them. Looked up from germline, CDR1 is SGHVS and CDR2 is FQNEAQ. CDR3 DNA sequence: TGTGCCAGCAGCCCGGACGGAGGAGGTCTATATGGCTACACCTTC. This codes for CASSPDGGGLYGYTF. The whole variable domain, remainder taken from reference TRBV7-8 and TRBJ1-2, is GAGVSQSPRYKVAKRGQDVALRCDPISGHVSLFWYQQALGQGPEFLTYFQNEAQLDKSGLPSDRFFAERPEGSVSTLKIQRTQQEDSAVYLCASSPDGGGLYGYTFGSGTRLTVV.

This clonotype has more than one count but fewer than ten. The chain has TRBV7-2 and TRBJ1-5; D ambiguous. Trimming pared 0 bases from V and 0 bases from J, leaving 3 bases between. Germline lookup yields CDR1 SGHTA and CDR2 FQGNSA. The CDR3 has 14 amino acids. The CDR3 DNA follows: TGTGCCAGCAGCTTAGCGTATAGCAATCAGCCCCAGCATTTT. It encodes CASSLAYSNQPQHF.

J is TRBJ2-3 and V is TRBV27, with a possible D match to TRBD1 (6 bases). Deletions cut 1 base from V and 1 base from J, with 12 bases between. The CDR3 totals 16 residues. Looked up from germline, CDR1 is MNHEY and CDR2 is SMNVEV (reference sequence). CDR3 bases: TGTGCCAGCAGTTTATTACAGGCAGGGGGCACAGATACGCAGTATTTT. Translated: CASSLLQAGGTDTQYF.

This clonotype was found a few times. This chain joins TRBV5-1 and TRBJ2-7, with a tentative D call TRBD2 (5 bases). CDR1 and CDR2 from the germline V gene are SGHRS and YFSETQ. Trimming removed 3 bases from V and 3 bases from J, with 13 bases in between. The CDR3 loop spans 14 amino acids. CDR3 sequence: CASSYSGIFYEQYF. For the CDR3, the DNA is TGCGCCAGCAGCTATTCCGGGATATTCTACGAGCAGTACTTC.

About this clonotype itself: The germline gene is not matched at one end of the junction; a read error may be the cause. The rearrangement joins TRBV4-2 to TRBJ1-1, with no clear D. Looked up from germline, CDR1 is LGHNA and CDR2 is YNFKEQ. CDR3 size: 13 residues. DNA of the CDR3: TGTGCCAGCAGCCAGCGGGAAAACAGTGAAGCTTTCTTT. This translates into CASSQRENSEAFF.

This rearrangement joins TRBV7-9 to TRBJ2-3; 8 positions match TRBD2. CDR3 size: 13 residues. Per germline, CDR1 SEHNR and CDR2 FQNEAQ (reference sequence). With 9 bases clipped from V and 5 bases from J, the junction kept 7 bases outside the gene matches. CDR3 DNA: TGTGCCAGGGTAGCGGGATTGGAAGATACGCAGTATTTT. Its translation: CARVAGLEDTQYF.

The V call is TRBV6-2 or TRBV6-3, the J call TRBJ1-5, with 8 positions matching TRBD1. V shed 6 bases, J shed 5 bases, and the junction held 6 bases outside the gene matches. This CDR3 has 14 residues. The germline V gene has CDR1 MNHEY and CDR2 SVGEGT. The CDR3 spells CASSGQGEDQPQHF. CDR3 nucleotides: TGTGCCAGCAGCGGACAGGGTGAGGATCAGCCCCAGCATTTT.

This clonotype appeared many times. The chain uses TRBV6-5 and TRBJ1-4, with TRBD1 identical over 9 bases. V dropped 2 bases and J dropped 5; count of bases not matched to a gene: 3. CDR1 and CDR2 (germline): MNHEY, SVGAGI. CDR3 length: 15 residues. This chain's CDR3 is CASSYGGQGNEKLFF. In nucleotides, the CDR3 is TGTGCCAGCAGTTACGGAGGACAGGGGAATGAAAAACTGTTTTTT.

This clonotype was seen ten or more times. For the CDR3, the DNA is TGTGCCAGCAGCTCAGGGACCCGGGGACGGGAGTTCTTC. Protein: CASSSGTRGREFF. The rearrangement links TRBV9 to TRBJ2-1, with D perhaps TRBD1 or TRBD2 (5 bases each). V gave up 4 bases and J gave up 14 bases, with 19 bases separating them. The CDR3 is 13 residues long. Germline V gives CDR1 SGDLS, CDR2 YYNGEE.

The chain carries TRBV5-1 and TRBJ1-2, with unresolved D. V lost 0 bases and J lost 3, with 12 bases in between. The CDR3 is 15 residues long. The germline V gene has CDR1 SGHRS and CDR2 YFSETQ. CDR3 in amino acids: CASSLASLTDYGYTF. CDR3 bases: TGCGCCAGCAGCTTGGCTTCGCTTACGGACTATGGCTACACCTTC.

The chain has TRBV5-6 and TRBJ2-7, with 13 bases fitting TRBD2. CDR3 length: 13 amino acids. After removal of 4 bases from V and 10 bases from J, the junction contained 5 bases not matched to a gene. Germline V CDR1 and CDR2: SGHDT, YYEEEE. Here the CDR3 reads CASSPGLAGVQYF. CDR3 nucleotide sequence: TGTGCCAGCAGCCCCGGACTAGCGGGAGTTCAGTACTTC.

This clonotype was detected ten times or more. The chain employs TRBV12-3 or TRBV12-4 and TRBJ1-2; perhaps TRBD1 as D (5 bases). Trimming pared 5 bases from V and 4 bases from J, leaving 11 bases between. The CDR3 loop spans 13 amino acids. The CDR3, as DNA: TGTGCCAGCAGTCCGCGGACACTCTATGGCTACACCTTC. Its translation: CASSPRTLYGYTF.

This chain links TRBV9 with TRBJ2-7; D perhaps matches TRBD2 (6 bases). The germline gives CDR1 SGDLS, CDR2 YYNGEE. The CDR3 covers 14 residues. The V end lost 0 bases, the J end lost 2 bases, and 9 bases lay between the germline ends. In DNA, the CDR3 is TGTGCCAGCAGCGTAGGGGACTCAGCCTACGAGCAGTACTTC. Encoded protein: CASSVGDSAYEQYF.

This clonotype was found many times. The chain links TRBV27 to TRBJ2-5, with D possibly matching TRBD2 (5 bases). The CDR3 sequence is 14 residues long. The germline CDR1 and CDR2 sequences are MNHEY and SMNVEV (reference sequence). V lost 4 bases, J lost 5 bases, and 14 bases lay in between. The CDR3 is CASSYRTAEETQYF. The CDR3 coding sequence is TGTGCCAGCAGTTACCGGACTGCGGAGGAGACCCAGTACTTC.

This clonotype was detected a few times. The chain links TRBV6-5 to TRBJ1-2; D gene unclear. Trimming left V 0 bases short and J 7 bases short, with 6 bases between. Germline CDR1 is MNHEY and CDR2 is SVGAGI. The CDR3 spans 12 residues. In DNA, the CDR3 is TGTGCCAGCAGTTACTCGAATACTGGCTACACCTTC. This encodes CASSYSNTGYTF.

This clonotype occurred a few times. J is TRBJ2-1 and V is TRBV20-1; D is uncertain. With 6 bases removed from V and 4 bases from J, the gap between germline ends came to 13 bases. This CDR3 contains 13 residues. The V gene's germline CDR1 is DFQATT and CDR2 SNEGSKA (reference sequence). In DNA form, the CDR3 reads TGCAGTGCGCCTTGTCCACCTTACAATGAGCAGTTCTTC. The encoded protein is CSAPCPPYNEQFF.

The rearrangement joins TRBV20-1 to TRBJ2-1; tentative D call: TRBD1 (5 bases). Per germline, CDR1 DFQATT and CDR2 SNEGSKA (reference sequence). The CDR3 sequence is 14 residues long. Trimming cost V 0 bases and J 7 bases, with 13 bases left between them. CDR3 sequence reads: CSARDTVRVNEQFF. For the CDR3, the DNA is TGCAGTGCTAGAGACACGGTCAGGGTTAATGAGCAGTTCTTC.

This clonotype has just a few counts. This chain joins TRBV7-2 and TRBJ1-2, with D uncertain. The germline V gene encodes CDR1 SGHTA and CDR2 FQGNSA. The germline V and J ends were trimmed by 3 bases and 4 bases, with 9 bases remaining between them. The CDR3 extends over 13 amino acids. CDR3 sequence: CASSLVESYGYTF. CDR3 DNA sequence: TGTGCCAGCAGCTTGGTGGAATCCTATGGCTACACCTTC.